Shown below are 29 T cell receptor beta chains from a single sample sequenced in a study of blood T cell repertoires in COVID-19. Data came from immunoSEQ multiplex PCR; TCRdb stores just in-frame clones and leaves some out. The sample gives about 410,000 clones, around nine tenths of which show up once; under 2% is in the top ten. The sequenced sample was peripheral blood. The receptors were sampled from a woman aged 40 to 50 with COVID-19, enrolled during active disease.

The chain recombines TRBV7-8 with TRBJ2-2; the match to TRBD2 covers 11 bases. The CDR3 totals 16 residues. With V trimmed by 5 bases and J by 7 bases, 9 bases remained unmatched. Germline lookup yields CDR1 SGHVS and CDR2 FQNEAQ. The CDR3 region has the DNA TGTGCCAGCAGCCCTCGACTAGCGGGAACCGACGGGGAGCTGTTTTTT. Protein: CASSPRLAGTDGELFF. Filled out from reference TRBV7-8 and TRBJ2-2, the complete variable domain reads GAGVSQSPRYKVAKRGQDVALRCDPISGHVSLFWYQQALGQGPEFLTYFQNEAQLDKSGLPSDRFFAERPEGSVSTLKIQRTQQEDSAVYLCASSPRLAGTDGELFFGEGSRLTVL.

The CDR3 protein is CASSLETTNTGELFF. CDR3 DNA: TGCGCCAGCAGCTTGGAAACTACTAACACCGGGGAGCTGTTTTTT. This sequence joins TRBV5-1 and TRBJ2-2; D gene uncertain. The CDR3 is made up of 15 amino acids. Germline CDR1 and CDR2: SGHRS and YFSETQ. The germline V and J ends were trimmed by 0 bases and 2 bases, with 8 bases remaining between them.

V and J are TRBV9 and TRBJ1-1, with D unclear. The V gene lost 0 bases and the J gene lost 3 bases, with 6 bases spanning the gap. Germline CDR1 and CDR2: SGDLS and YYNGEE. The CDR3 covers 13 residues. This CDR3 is CASSVEQDTEAFF. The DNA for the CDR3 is TGTGCCAGCAGCGTAGAACAAGACACTGAAGCTTTCTTT. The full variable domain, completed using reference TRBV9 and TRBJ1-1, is DSGVTQTPKHLITATGQRVTLRCSPRSGDLSVYWYQQSLDQGLQFLIQYYNGEERAKGNILERFSAQQFPDLHSELNLSSLELGDSALYFCASSVEQDTEAFFGQGTRLTVV.

For the CDR3, the DNA is TGTGCCAGCAGTTTTCTAAGCGGGGGGCCCTACAATGAGCAGTTCTTC. Residues: CASSFLSGGPYNEQFF. The rearrangement uses TRBV28 and TRBJ2-1, with 9 bases that match TRBD2. The V segment lost 3 bases and the J segment 2 bases; nucleotides outside the gene matches: 5. The germline V gene encodes CDR1 MDHEN and CDR2 SYDVKM. The CDR3 loop spans 16 amino acids.

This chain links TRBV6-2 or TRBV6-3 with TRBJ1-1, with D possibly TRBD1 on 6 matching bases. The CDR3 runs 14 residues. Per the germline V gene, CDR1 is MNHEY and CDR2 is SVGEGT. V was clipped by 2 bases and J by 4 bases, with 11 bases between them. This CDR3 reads CASSYGGAGTEAFF. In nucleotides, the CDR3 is TGTGCCAGCAGTTACGGGGGCGCGGGCACTGAAGCTTTCTTT.

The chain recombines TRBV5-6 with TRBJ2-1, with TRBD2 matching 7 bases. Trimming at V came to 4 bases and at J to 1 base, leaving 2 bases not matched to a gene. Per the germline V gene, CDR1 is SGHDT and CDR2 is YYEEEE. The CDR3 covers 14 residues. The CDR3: CASSLGGSYNEQFF. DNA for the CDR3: TGTGCCAGCAGCCTCGGGGGGTCCTACAATGAGCAGTTCTTC. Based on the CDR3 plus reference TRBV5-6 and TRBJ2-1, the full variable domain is DAGVTQSPTHLIKTRGQQVTLRCSPKSGHDTVSWYQQALGQGPQFIFQYYEEEERQRGNFPDRFSGHQFPNYSSELNVNALLLGDSALYLCASSLGGSYNEQFFGPGTRLTVL.

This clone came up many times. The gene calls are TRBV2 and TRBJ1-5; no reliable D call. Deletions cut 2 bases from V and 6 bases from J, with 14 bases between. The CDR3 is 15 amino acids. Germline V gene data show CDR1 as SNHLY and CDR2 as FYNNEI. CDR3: CASSEQVVSIQPQHF. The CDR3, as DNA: TGTGCCAGCAGTGAACAGGTAGTGAGTATTCAGCCCCAGCATTTT.

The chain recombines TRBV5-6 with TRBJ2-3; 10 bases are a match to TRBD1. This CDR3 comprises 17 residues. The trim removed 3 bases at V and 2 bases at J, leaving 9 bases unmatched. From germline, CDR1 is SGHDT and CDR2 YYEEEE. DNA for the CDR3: TGTGCCAGCAGCTCGGTGGTGACAGGGGGCGACACAGATACGCAGTATTTT. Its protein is CASSSVVTGGDTDTQYF.

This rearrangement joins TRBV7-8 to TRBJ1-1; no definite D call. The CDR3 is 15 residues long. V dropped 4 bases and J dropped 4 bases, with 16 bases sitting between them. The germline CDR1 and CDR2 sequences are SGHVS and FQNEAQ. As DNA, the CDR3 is TGTGCCAGCAGCTCCAAAGGACTGGTCGGCACTGAAGCTTTCTTT. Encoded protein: CASSSKGLVGTEAFF.

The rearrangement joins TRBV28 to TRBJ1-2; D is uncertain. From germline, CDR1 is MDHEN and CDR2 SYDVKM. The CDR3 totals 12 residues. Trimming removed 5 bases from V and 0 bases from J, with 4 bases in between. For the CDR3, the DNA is TGTGCCAGCAGTACAGCTAACTATGGCTACACCTTC. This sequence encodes CASSTANYGYTF.

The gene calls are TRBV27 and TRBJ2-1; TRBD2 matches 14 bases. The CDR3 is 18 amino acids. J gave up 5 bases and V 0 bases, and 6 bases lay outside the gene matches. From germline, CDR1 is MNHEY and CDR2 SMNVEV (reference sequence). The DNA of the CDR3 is TGTGCCAGCAGTTTATCCCTGAGACTAGCGGGGGGGAACAATGAGCAGTTCTTC. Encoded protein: CASSLSLRLAGGNNEQFF.

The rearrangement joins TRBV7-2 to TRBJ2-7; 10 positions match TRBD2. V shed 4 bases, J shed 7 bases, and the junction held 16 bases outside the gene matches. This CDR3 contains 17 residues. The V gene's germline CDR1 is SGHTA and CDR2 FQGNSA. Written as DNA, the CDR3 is TGTGCCAGCAGCTCAAGCCCGTCTAGCGGGAGAAGCGGTGAGCAGTACTTC. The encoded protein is CASSSSPSSGRSGEQYF. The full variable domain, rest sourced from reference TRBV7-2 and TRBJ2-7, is GAGVSQSPSNKVTEKGKDVELRCDPISGHTALYWYRQSLGQGLEFLIYFQGNSAPDKSGLPSDRFSAERTGGSVSTLTIQRTQQEDSAVYLCASSSSPSSGRSGEQYFGPGTRLTVT.

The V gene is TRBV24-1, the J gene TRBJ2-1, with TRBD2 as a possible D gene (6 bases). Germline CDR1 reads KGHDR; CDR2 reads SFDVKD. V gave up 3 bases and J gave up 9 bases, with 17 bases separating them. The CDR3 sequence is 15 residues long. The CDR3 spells CATSDPRLGYGEQFF. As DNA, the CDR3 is TGTGCCACCAGTGATCCTCGACTAGGGTACGGTGAGCAGTTCTTC.

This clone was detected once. In DNA, the CDR3 is TGTGCCAGCAGTTTAAATTATCCGGGAGGGCCGCGCACCGGGGAGCTGTTTTTT. Translating it yields CASSLNYPGGPRTGELFF. The J gene is TRBJ2-2, the V gene TRBV28; 8 bases match TRBD2. The CDR3 has 18 amino acids. The junction had 12 bases not matched to a gene; V was cut back by 2 bases and J by 4 bases. Germline CDR1 and CDR2: MDHEN and SYDVKM. Full variable domain (missing parts from reference TRBV28 and TRBJ2-2): DVKVTQSSRYLVKRTGEKVFLECVQDMDHENMFWYRQDPGLGLRLIYFSYDVKMKEKGDIPEGYSVSREKKERFSLILESASTNQTSMYLCASSLNYPGGPRTGELFFGEGSRLTVL.

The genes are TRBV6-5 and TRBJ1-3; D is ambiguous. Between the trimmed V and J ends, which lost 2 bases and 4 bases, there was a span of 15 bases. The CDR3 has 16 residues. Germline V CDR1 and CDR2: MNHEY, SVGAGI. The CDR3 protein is CASSYAAEGRGNTIYF. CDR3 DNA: TGTGCCAGCAGTTACGCGGCAGAGGGAAGGGGAAACACCATATATTTT.

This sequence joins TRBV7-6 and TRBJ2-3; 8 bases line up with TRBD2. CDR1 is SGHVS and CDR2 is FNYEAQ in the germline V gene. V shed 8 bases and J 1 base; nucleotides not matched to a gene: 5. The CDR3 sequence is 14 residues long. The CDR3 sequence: CASAAGGGTDTQYF. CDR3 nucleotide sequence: TGTGCCAGCGCGGCGGGGGGAGGCACAGATACGCAGTATTTT.

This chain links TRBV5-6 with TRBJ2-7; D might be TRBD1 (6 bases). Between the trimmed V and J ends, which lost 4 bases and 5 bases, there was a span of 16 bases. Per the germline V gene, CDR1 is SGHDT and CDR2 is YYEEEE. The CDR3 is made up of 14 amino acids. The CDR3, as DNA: TGTGCCAGCAGCCCCGAAGACAGGACCCACGAGCAGTACTTC. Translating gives CASSPEDRTHEQYF.

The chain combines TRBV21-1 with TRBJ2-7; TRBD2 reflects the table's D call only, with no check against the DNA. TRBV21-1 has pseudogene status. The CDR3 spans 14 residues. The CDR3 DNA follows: TGTGCCAGCGGGACTCTAGACCACGAGGAAGAGCAGTACTTC. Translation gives CASGTLDHEEEQYF.

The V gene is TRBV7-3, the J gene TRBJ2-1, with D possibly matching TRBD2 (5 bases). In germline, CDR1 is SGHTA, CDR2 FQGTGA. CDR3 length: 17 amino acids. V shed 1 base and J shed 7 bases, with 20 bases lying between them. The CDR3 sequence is CASSLSAGFTTGNEQFF. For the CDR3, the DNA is TGTGCCAGCAGCTTAAGTGCTGGTTTCACCACGGGGAATGAGCAGTTCTTC.

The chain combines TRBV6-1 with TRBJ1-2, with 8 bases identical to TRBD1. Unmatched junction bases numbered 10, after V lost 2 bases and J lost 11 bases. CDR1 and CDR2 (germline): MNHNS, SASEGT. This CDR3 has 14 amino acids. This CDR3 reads CASSEYRQGKPYTF. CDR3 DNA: TGTGCCAGCAGTGAATATAGACAGGGGAAGCCGTACACCTTC.

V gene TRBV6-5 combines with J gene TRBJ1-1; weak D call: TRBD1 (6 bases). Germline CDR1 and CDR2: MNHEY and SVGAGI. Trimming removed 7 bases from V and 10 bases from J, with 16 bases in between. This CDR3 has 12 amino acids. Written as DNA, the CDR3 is TGTGCCAGCACCACAGGGCCAGGGGCAGCTTTCTTT. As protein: CASTTGPGAAFF.

The CDR3 DNA reads TGTGCCAGCAGCGCTCAAATACAGGGATCCGAGCAGTACTTC. Its protein is CASSAQIQGSEQYF. The chain combines TRBV9 with TRBJ2-7; tentative D call: TRBD1 (6 bases). This CDR3 contains 14 residues. CDR1 and CDR2 from the germline V gene are SGDLS and YYNGEE. V dropped 3 bases and J dropped 6 bases, with 16 bases sitting between them.

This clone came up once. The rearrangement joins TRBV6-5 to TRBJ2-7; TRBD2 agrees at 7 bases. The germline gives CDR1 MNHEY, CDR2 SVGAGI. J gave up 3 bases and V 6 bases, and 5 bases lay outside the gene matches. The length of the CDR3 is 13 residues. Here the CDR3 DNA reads TGTGCCAGCAGGGGGGGGAACGACTACGAGCAGTACTTC. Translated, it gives CASRGGNDYEQYF.

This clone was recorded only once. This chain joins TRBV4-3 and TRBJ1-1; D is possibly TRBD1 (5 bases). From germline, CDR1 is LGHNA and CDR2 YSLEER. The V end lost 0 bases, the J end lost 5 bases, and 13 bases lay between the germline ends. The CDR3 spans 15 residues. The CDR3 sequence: CASSQDTFGGTEAFF. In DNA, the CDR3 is TGCGCCAGCAGCCAAGATACTTTCGGGGGAACTGAAGCTTTCTTT.

The CDR3 DNA follows: TGTGCCGGCGAGGAGACGGTCCAAGAGACCCAGTACTTC. Protein product: CAGEETVQETQYF. The gene calls are TRBV7-9 and TRBJ2-5; D gene uncertain. Germline V gives CDR1 SEHNR, CDR2 FQNEAQ (reference sequence). V dropped 11 bases and J dropped 1 base, with 14 bases sitting between them. The CDR3 extends over 13 amino acids.

CDR3 sequence reads: CASSVGAGDQPQHF. The CDR3 DNA reads as TGTGCCAGTAGTGTCGGGGCAGGGGATCAGCCCCAGCATTTT. This chain links TRBV19 with TRBJ1-5; weak D call: TRBD1 (6 bases). Germline V gene lookup returns CDR1 LNHDA and CDR2 SQIVND (reference sequence). V was trimmed by 5 bases and J by 5 bases, leaving 13 bases between them. The CDR3 length is 14 residues. The full variable domain, in which reference TRBV19 and TRBJ1-5 provide the parts outside the CDR3, is DGGITQSPKYLFRKEGQNVTLSCEQNLNHDAMYWYRQDPGQGLRLIYYSQIVNDFQKGDIAEGYSVSREKKESFPLTVTSAQKNPTAFYLCASSVGAGDQPQHFGDGTRLSIL.

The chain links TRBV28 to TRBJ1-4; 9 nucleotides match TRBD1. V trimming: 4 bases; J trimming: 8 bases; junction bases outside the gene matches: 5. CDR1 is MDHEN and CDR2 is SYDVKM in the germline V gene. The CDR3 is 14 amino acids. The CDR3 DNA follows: TGTGCCAGCAGTTCCGGGACAGGGAAGGAAAAACTGTTTTTT. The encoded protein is CASSSGTGKEKLFF.

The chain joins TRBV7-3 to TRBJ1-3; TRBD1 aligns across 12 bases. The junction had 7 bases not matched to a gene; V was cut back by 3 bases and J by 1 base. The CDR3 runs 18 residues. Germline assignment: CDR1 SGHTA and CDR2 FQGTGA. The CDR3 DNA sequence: TGTGCCAGCAGCTTGTTGGGACAGGGGGCAAAGTCTGGAAACACCATATATTTT. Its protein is CASSLLGQGAKSGNTIYF. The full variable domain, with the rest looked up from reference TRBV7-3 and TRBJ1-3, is GAGVSQTPSNKVTEKGKYVELRCDPISGHTALYWYRQSLGQGPEFLIYFQGTGAADDSGLPNDRFFAVRPEGSVSTLKIQRTERGDSAVYLCASSLLGQGAKSGNTIYFGEGSWLTVV.

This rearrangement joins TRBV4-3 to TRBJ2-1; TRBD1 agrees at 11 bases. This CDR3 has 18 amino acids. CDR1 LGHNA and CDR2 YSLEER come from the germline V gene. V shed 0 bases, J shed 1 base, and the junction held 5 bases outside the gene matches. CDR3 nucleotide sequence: TGCGCCAGCAGCCAAGAAGGACAGGGGGCTGAGTCCTACAATGAGCAGTTCTTC. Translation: CASSQEGQGAESYNEQFF.